These T cell receptor beta chains were read from a single sample in a study of blood T cell repertoires in COVID-19. Sequencing was performed with immunoSEQ multiplex PCR; in TCRdb, only in-frame clones are kept and a portion is missing. The table includes 300,000 to 400,000 clones, around nine tenths detected once. What was sequenced was PBMCs or T cells enriched from blood (not recorded which). These receptor sequences come from a man aged 30 to 39 who had recovered from COVID-19. Each CDR3 is given with its conserved first and last residue. The D gene is left open where the match is weak.

V gene,D gene,J gene,CDR3 protein
TRBV10-2,TRBD2,TRBJ2-1,CASSELIPGLAGYNEQFF
TRBV15,-,TRBJ1-4,CATSWVGAFF
TRBV2,TRBD2,TRBJ2-3,CASTIAGGGTDTQYF
TRBV5-4,-,TRBJ2-7,CASSPGGRGATLLYEQYF
TRBV28,TRBD2,TRBJ2-1,CASSSGGAGTYNEQFF
TRBV7-8,TRBD2,TRBJ2-5,CASSPGLAGVETQYF
TRBV28,-,TRBJ1-1,CASSSAEGAGTEAFF
TRBV5-4,-,TRBJ2-5,CASSSPEGGRVEETQYF
TRBV15,TRBD2,TRBJ2-1,CATSKGLAGGLSSYNEQFF
TRBV9,-,TRBJ1-1,CASSERKQGGGTEAFF
TRBV3-1/TRBV3-2,TRBD1,TRBJ1-1,CASSPPGQLNTEAFF
TRBV12-3/TRBV12-4,-,TRBJ1-5,CASRSTVQPQHF
TRBV19,TRBD1,TRBJ2-3,CASSTNRGSTDTQYF
TRBV28,TRBD1,TRBJ2-5,CASTPTTGEETQYF
TRBV7-2,TRBD1,TRBJ1-2,CASSAGQYGYTF
TRBV5-1,TRBD2,TRBJ2-3,CASSLGGLAGGSTDTQYF
TRBV2,TRBD1,TRBJ2-3,CAGGQGAGGGTDTQYF
TRBV24-1,TRBD1,TRBJ1-5,CATSDRVSNQPQHF
TRBV2,TRBD1,TRBJ2-2,CASSSRPGQVFLAGELFF
TRBV25-1,-,TRBJ2-1,CASSEWGGTGEQFF
TRBV5-1,TRBD1,TRBJ2-7,CASSLGRGNYEQYF
TRBV4-1,TRBD2,TRBJ2-7,CASSQEPGGRWEQYF
TRBV7-9,TRBD2,TRBJ2-7,CASSPPWGGTYEQYF
TRBV2,TRBD1,TRBJ2-7,CASSPGQGDEQYF
TRBV18,TRBD2,TRBJ2-3,CASSPQRGGGSTQYF
TRBV15,TRBD1,TRBJ1-1,CATSNRQGLNTEAFF
TRBV19,-,TRBJ1-1,CASSISRGGQGGWGAFF